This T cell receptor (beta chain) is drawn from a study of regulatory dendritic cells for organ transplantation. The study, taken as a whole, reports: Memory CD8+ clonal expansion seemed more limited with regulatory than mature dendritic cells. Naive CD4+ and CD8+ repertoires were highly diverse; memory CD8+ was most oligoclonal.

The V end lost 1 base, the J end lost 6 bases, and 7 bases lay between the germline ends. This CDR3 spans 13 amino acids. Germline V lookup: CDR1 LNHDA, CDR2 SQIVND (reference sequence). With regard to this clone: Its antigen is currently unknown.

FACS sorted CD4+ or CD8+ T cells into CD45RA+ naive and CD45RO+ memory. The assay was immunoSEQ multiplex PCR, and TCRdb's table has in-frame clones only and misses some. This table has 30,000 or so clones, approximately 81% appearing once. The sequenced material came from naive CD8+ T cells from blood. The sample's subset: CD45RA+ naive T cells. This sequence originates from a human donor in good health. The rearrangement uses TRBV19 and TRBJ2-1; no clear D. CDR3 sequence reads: CASSIAPGNEQFF. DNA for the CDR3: TGTGCCAGTAGTATAGCCCCCGGCAATGAGCAGTTCTTC.